The entry below gives a single T cell receptor beta chain sequence along with its context. No antigen is known for it. There are no base qualities to consult, and no much larger clone falls within one base. This entry comes from a study of blood T cell repertoires in COVID-19 (dated by TCRdb to the early 2020s). Notes on the research overall: The collaborator samples originated in the United States, Italy and Spain and spanned the acute and convalescent phases of COVID-19. The prospective study material was composed of cDNA or gDNA derived from T cells, B-cell-depleted T cells, or PBMCs. The dataset comprised deeply sampled blood TCRbeta repertoires from subjects exposed to, actively infected with, or recovered from COVID-19. The repertoires were released in a freely available public database intended as a resource for research on the immune response to SARS-CoV-2. The samples were drawn from the first 160 participants of the ongoing ImmuneRACE study and from 950 to 1,500 subjects provided by 6 global collaborators. Sample metadata almost always included a de-identified subject ID, COVID-19 status, age in years and sex. HLA class I and class II types, where available, came from metadata supplied by the sample provider rather than from assay-based typing. The study at large found these results: The amount of clinical and demographic metadata varied by source and participant and was provided uncurated.

TCRbeta CDR3 regions were amplified from genomic DNA by means of the immunoSEQ Assay, a bias-controlled multiplex PCR. On the study's bioinformatics: Within the assay, amplification of reference gene primers was used to estimate how many nucleated cells each sample contained. To quantify the absolute abundance of each unique TCRbeta CDR3 rearrangement, sequence reads were collapsed and filtered. Productive Simpson clonality was computed per sample as the square root of Simpson's diversity index over productive rearrangements. The table comes from immuneACCESS by way of TCRdb, which keeps in-frame sequences with V and J called. Part of the clones is missing from these tables; in studies checked, under half for an unresolved V gene and the rest for unknown reasons. V, J and clone size are taken as reported in that table, and D and trimming were inferred from the DNA itself. Across this sample there are 50,000 or so clones, with 83% seen only once. 16% of the sample lies in the top ten.

Relative to germline, V is 3 bases shorter and J is 6 bases shorter, with 11 bases between their ends. CDR3 length: 13 amino acids, cysteine to phenylalanine. The entry retains the CDR3 DNA only, 39 bases that are in frame from base 1. Via the germline V gene (reference sequence), CDR1 is LGHDT and CDR2 YNNKEL. Each collaborating institution followed its own protocols to collect whole blood in K2EDTA tubes. For TCRbeta analysis, collaborators shipped samples in one of three forms: frozen whole blood, isolated PBMCs, or DNA extracted from either of those sample types. The sequencing sample was made of peripheral blood. This clonotype was obtained from a man aged 40-49 years with acute or convalescent COVID-19. The chain is made from TRBV3-1 (or the pseudogene TRBV3-2) and TRBJ1-2; tentative D gene TRBD1, with 6 bases matching. The nucleotide sequence reads as follows: TGTGCCAGCAGCCAGGGGGCCAGAGATGGCTACACCTTC. It translates as CASSQGARDGYTF.